The next 8 T cell receptor beta chains were all read from a single sample in a study of B cell selection in AIRE deficiency. TCRdb keeps only in-frame clones here, not all; method: immunoSEQ multiplex PCR. The sample lists fewer than 30,000 clones; 95% to 97% were seen once. Sorting defined conventional CD4 T cells as CD4+CD127+. The sequenced material came from conventional CD4+ T cells sorted from PBMCs. The receptor set was obtained from a human donor with AIRE deficiency.

This clone occurred once. The rearrangement links TRBV9 to TRBJ1-2; D gene uncertain. The CDR3 sequence is 15 residues long. Per germline, CDR1 SGDLS and CDR2 YYNGEE. The germline V and J ends were trimmed by 5 bases and 0 bases, with 14 bases remaining between them. In nucleotides, the CDR3 is TGTGCCAGCAGGCTAGGGCACGGGGCTAACTATGGCTACACCTTC. Its translation is CASRLGHGANYGYTF.

The rearrangement joins TRBV19 to TRBJ2-1, with TRBD2 matching over 10 bases. Germline CDR1 reads LNHDA; CDR2 reads SQIVND (reference sequence). After removal of 9 bases from V and 3 bases from J, the junction contained 8 bases not matched to a gene. The CDR3 sequence is 15 residues long. The CDR3 loop is CASRNVAGGYNEQFF. The DNA for the CDR3 is TGTGCCAGCAGGAATGTAGCGGGAGGCTACAATGAGCAGTTCTTC.

The chain joins TRBV28 to TRBJ1-2; 12 nucleotides match TRBD1. The CDR3 sequence is 16 residues long. The V and J ends lost 5 bases and 4 bases, in that order; junction bases with no gene match: 8. Germline loops: CDR1 MDHEN, CDR2 SYDVKM. CDR3 loop: CASSTGTGGLGYGYTF. Here the CDR3 DNA reads TGTGCCAGCAGTACCGGGACAGGGGGCTTGGGCTATGGCTACACCTTC.

The chain is built from TRBV7-9 and TRBJ2-7, with 10 bases aligning to TRBD1. CDR3 size: 15 residues. CDR1 and CDR2 (germline): SEHNR, FQNEAQ (reference sequence). With 4 bases clipped from V and 4 bases from J, the junction kept 7 bases outside the gene matches. The DNA for the CDR3 is TGTGCCAGCAGCTGGGGGACAGGGGAGCCGTACGAGCAGTACTTC. Translated, it gives CASSWGTGEPYEQYF.

The chain employs TRBV19 and TRBJ2-4; weak D call: TRBD2 (5 bases). The CDR3 runs to 13 residues. The germline gives CDR1 LNHDA, CDR2 SQIVND (reference sequence). Trimming shortened V by 3 bases and J by 7 bases, and 10 bases separated the two germline ends. CDR3 DNA: TGTGCCAGTAGTATGACCGGGATCAACATTCAGTACTTC. It encodes CASSMTGINIQYF.

The chain has TRBV28 and TRBJ2-1; TRBD2 matches at 9 bases. With 2 bases clipped from V and 8 bases from J, the junction kept 10 bases outside the gene matches. The CDR3 length is 16 residues. CDR1 and CDR2 (germline): MDHEN, SYDVKM. CDR3 nucleotide sequence: TGTGCCAGCAGTTTAATCGCGGGAGGGACGTTCGATGAGCAGTTCTTC. Protein: CASSLIAGGTFDEQFF. Using reference TRBV28 and TRBJ2-1 for the parts outside the CDR3, the full variable domain is DVKVTQSSRYLVKRTGEKVFLECVQDMDHENMFWYRQDPGLGLRLIYFSYDVKMKEKGDIPEGYSVSREKKERFSLILESASTNQTSMYLCASSLIAGGTFDEQFFGPGTRLTVL.

This rearrangement joins TRBV2 to TRBJ1-5; the D gene is possibly TRBD1 (5 bases). This CDR3 has 14 residues. The germline gives CDR1 SNHLY, CDR2 FYNNEI. V lost 6 bases and J 4 bases, leaving 13 bases between the germline ends. The CDR3 is CASRDRGVNQPQHF. The DNA of the CDR3 is TGTGCCAGCAGGGACCGAGGGGTGAATCAGCCCCAGCATTTT.

The gene calls are TRBV7-2 and TRBJ2-1; D remains unclear. V was pared by 1 base and J by 6 bases, with 13 bases between. The CDR3 loop spans 15 amino acids. Germline CDR1 SGHTA, CDR2 FQGNSA. The CDR3 here is CASSLGVSWVNEQFF. The CDR3 DNA is TGTGCCAGCAGCTTAGGTGTGTCGTGGGTCAATGAGCAGTTCTTC.